This TCR beta chain was sequenced in a study of a mutant IDH1 vaccine in newly diagnosed glioma. Overall study context: Patients had received radiotherapy, temozolomide, or both previously, most receiving both. Study-wide results and limits: The study observed vaccine-induced immune responses in roughly 93% of patients.

CDR1 and CDR2 (germline): MDHEN, SYDVKM. Trimming took 1 base from V and 8 from J, leaving 11 bases between them. This CDR3 contains 13 residues. Described time point: baseline, week 1 (first vaccination visit). The treatment was: pre-vaccination baseline after standard-of-care therapy. The method was immunoSEQ multiplex PCR; TCRdb's version includes in-frame clones alone and lacks a portion of them. Altogether 85,000 to 100,000 clones are present, about 82% being singletons, with the ten largest covering 6% to 8%. Comments on this clone: Its antigen is unidentified.

The chain couples TRBV28 to TRBJ1-2; unclear D gene. This TCR was recovered from a man in his forties with glioma. Here the sequenced sample was PBMCs, taken from a glioma patient treated with radiotherapy, temozolomide or both. The CDR3 DNA reads TGTGCCAGCAGTTTATACCCGCCGAACGGCTACACCTTC. Protein: CASSLYPPNGYTF.